This TCR beta chain was captured in a study of blood T cell repertoires in COVID-19. Study at large: Spain, Italy and the United States supplied samples that represented acute and convalescent COVID-19.

The V end lost 1 base, the J end lost 3 bases, and 6 bases lay between the germline ends. The CDR3 contains 13 residues. From germline, CDR1 is SGHVS and CDR2 FQNEAQ. In the authors' workflow: Amplification of reference gene primers was used by the study to estimate nucleated cell counts. The protocol was immunoSEQ multiplex PCR, while the TCRdb copy is restricted to in-frame clones and leaves out a portion. D and trimming were read from the DNA, whereas the V and J calls and clone size are those reported in that table. The table lists around 88,000 clones, more than 65% of them singletons. The receptor's source is a man in his 60s with acute or convalescent COVID-19. The gene calls are TRBV7-8 and TRBJ2-5; D is unclear. The sample taken for sequencing was peripheral blood. Here the CDR3 DNA reads TGTGCCAGCAGCTTAGGAGAAAAAGAGACCCAGTACTTC. Translation gives CASSLGEKETQYF. The full variable domain, completed using reference TRBV7-8 and TRBJ2-5, is GAGVSQSPRYKVAKRGQDVALRCDPISGHVSLFWYQQALGQGPEFLTYFQNEAQLDKSGLPSDRFFAERPEGSVSTLKIQRTQQEDSAVYLCASSLGEKETQYFGPGTRLLVL.